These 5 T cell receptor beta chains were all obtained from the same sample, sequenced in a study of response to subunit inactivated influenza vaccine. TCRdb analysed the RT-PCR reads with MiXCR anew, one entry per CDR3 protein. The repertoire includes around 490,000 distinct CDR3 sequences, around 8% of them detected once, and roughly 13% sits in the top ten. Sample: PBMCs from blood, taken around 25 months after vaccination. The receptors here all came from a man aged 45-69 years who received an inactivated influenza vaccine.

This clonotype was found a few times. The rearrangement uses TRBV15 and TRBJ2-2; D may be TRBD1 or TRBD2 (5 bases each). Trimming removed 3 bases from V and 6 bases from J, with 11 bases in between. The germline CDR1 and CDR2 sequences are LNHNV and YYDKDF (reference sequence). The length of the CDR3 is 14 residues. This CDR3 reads CATSRLRGPGELFF. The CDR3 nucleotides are TGTGCCACCAGCAGGCTCCGGGGCCCCGGGGAGCTGTTTTTT.

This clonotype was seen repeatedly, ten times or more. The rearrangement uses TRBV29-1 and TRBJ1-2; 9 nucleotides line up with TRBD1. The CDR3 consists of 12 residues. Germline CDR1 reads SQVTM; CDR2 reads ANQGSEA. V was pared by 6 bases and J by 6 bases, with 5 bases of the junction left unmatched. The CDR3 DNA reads TGCAGCGTGGCCGGGACAGGGAATGGCTACACCTTC. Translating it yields CSVAGTGNGYTF.

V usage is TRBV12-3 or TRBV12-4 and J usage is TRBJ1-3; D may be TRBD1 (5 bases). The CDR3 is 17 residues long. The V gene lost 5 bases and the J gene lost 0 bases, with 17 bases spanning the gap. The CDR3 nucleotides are TGTGCCAGCAGTCCTCTCTCGGACACCCGCTCTGGAAACACCATATATTTT. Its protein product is CASSPLSDTRSGNTIYF.

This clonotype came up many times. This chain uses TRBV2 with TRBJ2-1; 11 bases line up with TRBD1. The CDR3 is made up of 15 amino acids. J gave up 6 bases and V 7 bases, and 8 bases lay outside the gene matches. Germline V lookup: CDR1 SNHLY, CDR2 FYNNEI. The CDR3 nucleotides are TGTGCCAGCATTAACCCGGGACAGGGGGGCAATGAGCAGTTCTTC. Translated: CASINPGQGGNEQFF. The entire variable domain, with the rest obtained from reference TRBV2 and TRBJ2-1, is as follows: EPEVTQTPSHQVTQMGQEVILRCVPISNHLYFYWYRQILGQKVEFLVSFYNNEISEKSEIFDDQFSVERPDGSNFTLKIRSTKLEDSAMYFCASINPGQGGNEQFFGPGTRLTVL.

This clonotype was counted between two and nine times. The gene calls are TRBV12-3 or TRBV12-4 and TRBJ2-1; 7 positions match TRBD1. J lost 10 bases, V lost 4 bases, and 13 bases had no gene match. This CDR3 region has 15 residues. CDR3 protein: CASSYSGQPGKEQFF. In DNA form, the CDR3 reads TGTGCCAGCAGTTACTCGGGACAGCCAGGGAAGGAGCAGTTCTTC.